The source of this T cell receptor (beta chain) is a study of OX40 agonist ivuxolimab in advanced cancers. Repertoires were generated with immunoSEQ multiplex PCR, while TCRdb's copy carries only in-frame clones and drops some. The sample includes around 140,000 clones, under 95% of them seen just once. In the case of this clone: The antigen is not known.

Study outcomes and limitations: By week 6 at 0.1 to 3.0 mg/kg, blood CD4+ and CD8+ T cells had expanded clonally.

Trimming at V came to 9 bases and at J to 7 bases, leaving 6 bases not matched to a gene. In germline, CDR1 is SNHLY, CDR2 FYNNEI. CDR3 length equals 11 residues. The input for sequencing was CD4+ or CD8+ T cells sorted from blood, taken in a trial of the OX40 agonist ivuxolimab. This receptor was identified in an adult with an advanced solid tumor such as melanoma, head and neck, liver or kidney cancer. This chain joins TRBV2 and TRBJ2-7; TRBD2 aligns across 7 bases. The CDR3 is CARGGSGEQYF. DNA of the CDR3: TGTGCCAGGGGGGGGTCCGGGGAGCAGTACTTC.